The rows below give T cell receptor beta chains drawn from one sample of a study of shared clonotypes between healthy human individuals. The table came from immunoSEQ multiplex PCR; TCRdb's copy has only in-frame clones and leaves some out. Altogether approximately 1.1 million clones are present, 70% to 80% being singletons, with the ten largest covering approximately 0.56%. What was sequenced was memory CD4+ T cells from PBMCs. The receptors shown here come from a man in his late teens or twenties in good health. Some clones in this sample may be carry-over from other donors' samples. Each CDR3 is given with its conserved first and last residue. A D gene is named only where the DNA matches it firmly. Some rows have no size entry. The others give once, few or many, or a class for an expanded clone.

J: TRBJ2-2; V: TRBV12-5; size: -; D: -; CDR3: CASALQGAGELFF; DNA: TGTGCTAGTGCTCTACAGGGCGCCGGGGAGCTGTTTTTT
J: TRBJ2-6; V: TRBV5-8; size: -; D: -; CDR3: CASGRGDWANVLTF; DNA: TGTGCCAGCGGCCGGGGAGACTGGGCCAACGTCCTGACTTTC
J: TRBJ2-5; V: TRBV7-7; size: -; D: -; CDR3: CASSLLRAGETQYF; DNA: TGTGCCAGCAGCTTGTTGCGGGCGGGAGAGACCCAGTACTTC
J: TRBJ2-1; V: TRBV30; size: -; D: TRBD2; CDR3: CAWSVKAGGYNEQFF; DNA: TGTGCCTGGAGTGTAAAAGCGGGAGGGTACAATGAGCAGTTCTTC
J: TRBJ2-7; V: TRBV11-2; size: -; D: -; CDR3: CASSGLGASIYEQYF; DNA: TGTGCCAGCAGTGGATTGGGGGCGTCAATCTACGAGCAGTACTTC
J: TRBJ2-1; V: TRBV7-2; size: once; D: TRBD2; CDR3: CASSLDWTSGKSGEQFF; DNA: TGTGCCAGCAGCTTAGACTGGACTAGCGGGAAGTCCGGTGAGCAGTTCTTC
J: TRBJ2-1; V: TRBV27; size: -; D: TRBD2; CDR3: CASSHLTQRDLKEQFF; DNA: TGTGCCAGCAGTCACCTTACCCAGCGGGACCTCAAGGAGCAGTTCTTC
J: TRBJ1-1; V: TRBV4-1; size: -; D: -; CDR3: CASSQPTMNTEAFF; DNA: TGCGCCAGCAGCCAACCGACAATGAACACTGAAGCTTTCTTT
J: TRBJ1-5; V: TRBV2; size: -; D: -; CDR3: CASSSVKGGDQPQHF; DNA: TGTGCCAGCAGTTCGGTGAAAGGCGGGGATCAGCCCCAGCATTTT
J: TRBJ2-3; V: TRBV29-1; size: few; D: TRBD2; CDR3: CSARAGGSTDTQYF; DNA: TGCAGCGCGAGAGCGGGGGGGAGCACAGATACGCAGTATTTT
J: TRBJ2-7; V: TRBV5-5; size: -; D: -; CDR3: CASSLGGPYEQYF; DNA: TGTGCCAGCAGCTTAGGAGGGCCCTACGAGCAGTACTTC
J: TRBJ2-5; V: TRBV29-1; size: -; D: TRBD2; CDR3: CSVEEAGVGRETQYF; DNA: TGCAGCGTTGAAGAAGCGGGAGTGGGGAGGGAGACCCAGTACTTC
J: TRBJ2-2; V: TRBV19; size: -; D: TRBD2; CDR3: CASSIGLAVLTGELFF; DNA: TGTGCCAGTAGTATAGGACTAGCGGTCCTCACCGGGGAGCTGTTTTTT
J: TRBJ1-1; V: TRBV4-2; size: few; D: -; CDR3: CASSQGQNTEAFF; DNA: TGTGCCAGCAGCCAAGGACAGAACACTGAAGCTTTCTTT
J: TRBJ2-2; V: TRBV7-2; size: -; D: TRBD2; CDR3: CASSLGMLAEAVGELFF; DNA: TGTGCCAGCAGCTTAGGAATGCTAGCGGAGGCGGTCGGGGAGCTGTTTTTT
J: TRBJ2-4; V: TRBV18; size: -; D: -; CDR3: CASSPLGATQNIQYF; DNA: TGTGCCAGCTCACCCCTCGGGGCCACCCAAAACATTCAGTACTTC